Each of the 18 T cell receptor beta chains below was sequenced from the same sample in a study of T cells after somatic rescue of genetic block. Libraries were prepared by immunoSEQ multiplex PCR; TCRdb keeps only in-frame clonotypes and omits some of them. The table includes under 150,000 clones, about 90% detected once. Sequencing was done on a sample of peripheral blood mononuclear cells (PBMCs). The receptors here all came from a young woman.

This chain connects TRBV19 to TRBJ1-1; 9 bases agree with TRBD1. The CDR3 is 15 residues long. The V segment lost 6 bases and the J segment 6 bases; nucleotides outside the gene matches: 11. Germline lookup yields CDR1 LNHDA and CDR2 SQIVND (reference sequence). CDR3 in DNA: TGTGCCAGTAGAGGGACAGGGAACGTGGATCCTGAAGCTTTCTTT. It translates to CASRGTGNVDPEAFF.

The CDR3 bases are TGTGCCAGCAGCGGGGCGGGGGTAACCCAATATTTT. This gives the protein CASSGAGVTQYF. This chain uses TRBV4-2 with TRBJ1-3, with TRBD1 as a possible D gene (5 bases). Germline V gene data show CDR1 as LGHNA and CDR2 as YNFKEQ. V was trimmed by 5 bases and J by 15 bases, leaving 17 bases between them. This CDR3 has 12 amino acids.

This rearrangement joins TRBV30 to TRBJ1-3; D remains unclear. The germline CDR1 and CDR2 sequences are GTSNPN and SVGIG (reference sequence). The CDR3 loop spans 13 amino acids. V lost 5 bases, J lost 3 bases, and 11 bases lay in between. The CDR3 loop is CAWEGAYGNTIYF. CDR3 nucleotides: TGTGCCTGGGAGGGAGCTTATGGAAACACCATATATTTT.

This sequence joins TRBV25-1 and TRBJ2-5; 10 bases are a match to TRBD1. Germline V lookup: CDR1 MGHDK, CDR2 SYGVNS. The CDR3 length is 13 residues. V lost 10 bases to trimming and J lost 5 bases; unmatched junction nucleotides: 7. The CDR3 DNA is TGTGCCACCCGACAGGGGGCGGGGGAGACCCAGTACTTC. It translates to CATRQGAGETQYF.

The chain uses TRBV28 and TRBJ2-1; 7 bases map to TRBD1. The V gene end was trimmed by 2 bases and the J gene end by 5 bases; junction bases not matched to a gene: 6. This CDR3 has 15 amino acids. From germline, CDR1 is MDHEN and CDR2 SYDVKM. The CDR3 bases are TGTGCCAGCAGTTTAATGGACAGGCTAAACAATGAGCAGTTCTTC. It yields the protein CASSLMDRLNNEQFF.

The chain links TRBV29-1 to TRBJ1-2; tentatively, D is TRBD1 (6 bases). The germline V gene encodes CDR1 SQVTM and CDR2 ANQGSEA. Trimming cost V 4 bases and J 8 bases, with 14 bases left between them. The CDR3 loop spans 12 amino acids. The CDR3 loop is CSVGGGLRGYTF. The CDR3 DNA reads TGCAGCGTTGGTGGGGGCCTGCGGGGCTACACCTTC.

This chain connects TRBV4-1 to TRBJ1-1, with 12 bases aligning to TRBD1. V was clipped by 4 bases and J by 1 base; unmatched bases: 4. Germline V gene data show CDR1 as MGHRA and CDR2 as YSYEKL. The CDR3 is made up of 16 amino acids. The CDR3 sequence is CASSLRDRGRNTEAFF. In DNA, the CDR3 is TGCGCCAGCAGCCTCCGGGACAGGGGGCGGAACACTGAAGCTTTCTTT.

The chain combines TRBV7-3 with TRBJ2-7; 8 bases fit TRBD1. The V gene end was trimmed by 5 bases and the J gene end by 3 bases; junction bases not matched to a gene: 3. This CDR3 is built from 13 residues. Germline CDR1 and CDR2: SGHTA and FQGTGA. The CDR3 is CASSTGQGYEQYF. CDR3 DNA sequence: TGTGCCAGCAGCACAGGACAGGGCTACGAGCAGTACTTC. The complete variable domain, with remaining parts taken from reference TRBV7-3 and TRBJ2-7, reads GAGVSQTPSNKVTEKGKYVELRCDPISGHTALYWYRQSLGQGPEFLIYFQGTGAADDSGLPNDRFFAVRPEGSVSTLKIQRTERGDSAVYLCASSTGQGYEQYFGPGTRLTVT.

This chain links TRBV7-9 with TRBJ2-7; 7 nucleotides align to TRBD1. Trimming removed 5 bases from V and 2 bases from J; junction bases left unmatched: 9. Germline CDR1 and CDR2: SEHNR and FQNEAQ (reference sequence). There are 15 residues in the CDR3. CDR3 DNA sequence: TGTGCCAGCAGCCTGACCGGGACAGACACCTACGAGCAGTACTTC. Translating gives CASSLTGTDTYEQYF.

V gene TRBV18 combines with J gene TRBJ1-2; D unclear. Germline V gives CDR1 KGHSH, CDR2 LQKENI. The CDR3 is 14 residues long. V dropped 1 base and J dropped 7 bases, with 13 bases sitting between them. CDR3 loop: CASSPQEGHGGYTF. For the CDR3, the DNA is TGTGCCAGCTCACCACAGGAGGGCCACGGTGGCTACACCTTC.

The V call is TRBV5-1, the J call TRBJ2-5; 9 bases line up with TRBD2. The junction had 6 bases not matched to a gene; V was cut back by 4 bases and J by 5 bases. Germline CDR1 is SGHRS and CDR2 is YFSETQ. The CDR3 has 14 amino acids. The CDR3 DNA reads TGCGCCAGCAGCGATAGGAGCGGGGGGGAGACCCAGTACTTC. Translation: CASSDRSGGETQYF.

The J gene is TRBJ1-6, the V gene TRBV4-1; D gene uncertain. V was shortened by 2 bases and J by 4 bases, with 15 bases between the two germline ends. The CDR3 sequence is 17 residues long. Looked up from germline, CDR1 is MGHRA and CDR2 is YSYEKL. The CDR3 nucleotides are TGCGCCAGCAGCCAACAGGCCCTGGCCCCATATAATTCACCCCTCCACTTT. As protein: CASSQQALAPYNSPLHF.

The CDR3 region is CASSPGRDNYGYTF. The CDR3 DNA reads TGTGCCAGCAGCCCGGGACGAGACAACTATGGCTACACCTTC. The V and J genes are TRBV4-2 and TRBJ1-2, with a weak D call TRBD1 (5 bases). The ends were cut back, 4 bases at V and 2 bases at J, with 11 bases in the middle. This CDR3 is built from 14 residues. Germline V lookup: CDR1 LGHNA, CDR2 YNFKEQ.

V is TRBV2 and J is TRBJ1-2, with 8 bases lining up with TRBD1. The CDR3 runs 13 residues. J lost 2 bases, V lost 7 bases, and 3 bases had no gene match. Germline lookup yields CDR1 SNHLY and CDR2 FYNNEI. The CDR3 spells CASNRQGNYGYTF. As DNA, the CDR3 is TGTGCCAGCAACCGACAGGGGAACTATGGCTACACCTTC.

V usage is TRBV30 and J usage is TRBJ2-5; no definite D call. Trimming removed 0 bases from V and 3 bases from J, with 8 bases in between. The length of the CDR3 is 13 residues. Germline assignment: CDR1 GTSNPN and CDR2 SVGIG (reference sequence). CDR3 sequence reads: CAWSVFSEETQYF. In nucleotides, the CDR3 is TGTGCCTGGAGTGTGTTCAGTGAAGAGACCCAGTACTTC. Complete variable domain (other parts from reference TRBV30 and TRBJ2-5): SQTIHQWPATLVQPVGSPLSLECTVEGTSNPNLYWYRQAAGRGLQLLFYSVGIGQISSEVPQNLSASRPQDRQFILSSKKLLLSDSGFYLCAWSVFSEETQYFGPGTRLLVL.

The J gene is TRBJ2-3, the V gene TRBV6-1; TRBD1 matches at 8 bases. J lost 2 bases, V lost 7 bases, and 8 bases had no gene match. From germline, CDR1 is MNHNS and CDR2 SASEGT. This CDR3 has 15 amino acids. In DNA, the CDR3 is TGTGCCAGCACCGTCCGGGACAGGATCACAGATACGCAGTATTTT. It translates to CASTVRDRITDTQYF.

Turning to this clone: The junction departs from germline at one end; a sequencing error may be responsible. The genes are TRBV6-5 and TRBJ2-2; the D gene is possibly TRBD1 (5 bases). The CDR3 spans 15 residues. Germline V lookup: CDR1 MNHEY, CDR2 SVGAGI. The CDR3 DNA reads TGTGCCAGCAGCCTCCAGGGATCGAACCCCGGGGAGCTGTTTTTT. This codes for CASSLQGSNPGELFF.

There are a few counts of this clone. This chain connects TRBV7-9 to TRBJ1-2; a weak D match, TRBD1 (6 bases). The V and J ends lost 2 bases and 5 bases respectively, with 18 bases between them. Germline assignment: CDR1 SEHNR and CDR2 FQNEAQ (reference sequence). The CDR3 runs 16 residues. CDR3 in amino acids: CASSLITGSPLYGYTF. The DNA of the CDR3 is TGTGCCAGCAGCTTAATCACAGGGAGTCCCCTTTATGGCTACACCTTC.